Below, one TCR beta chain is given with its context. Antigen specificity is unknown. The CDR3 consists of 14 residues. From germline, CDR1 is SGDLS and CDR2 YYNGEE. The V end was cut by 3 bases, the J end by 8 bases, with 17 bases between. The data belong to a study of T cell responses to AZD1222 COVID-19 vaccine. The table came from immunoSEQ multiplex PCR; TCRdb's copy has only in-frame clones and leaves some out. This table holds about 130,000 clones, 85% to 95% found once. Study outcomes and limitations: Females outnumbered males among donors, who were mostly white British; clonal diversity was possibly underestimated. Only six or seven AZD1222 recipients tested seropositive at baseline. The CD4 TCRs associated with vaccination extended across spike and predominated at 160-218 and 743-854. The reported proportion of spike-specific TCRs targeting unmutated variant regions was nearly half.

The chain uses TRBV9 and TRBJ2-5; D ambiguous. The sample in question was peripheral blood, obtained 28 days after the second AZD1222 dose. This TCR came from an adult who received the AZD1222 COVID-19 vaccine. The CDR3 coding sequence is TGTGCCAGCAGCGATATTCCCGGTGCTGGAACCCAGTACTTC. Translated, it gives CASSDIPGAGTQYF.